The subject of this entry is one T cell receptor (beta chain). As yet, its antigen is unknown. Only one heparinised blood draw was taken per donor, and its volume averaged approximately 100 mL. Sorting that relied on CD45RO/CCR7/CD25/CD127/CD95/CD27 yielded CD4+ naive, central memory, regulatory and stem cell-like memory cells. The data stem from a study of beta chain features in type 1 diabetes. General study findings and limits: There was a moderate but significant shortening of TCRB CDR3s in all four CD4+ subsets of Type 1 diabetes patients. Short templates might get an advantage during PCR, and this would be equal in patients and controls. Sampled from patients, naive, central memory and Treg TCRB repertoires appeared more similar than those sampled from healthy donors.

Isolated RNA was reverse transcribed in full, so expressed TCRB transcripts were sequenced. Clones were read by immunoSEQ multiplex PCR, and TCRdb kept only the in-frame ones, dropping some. Of 250,000 to 300,000 clones in the sample, 24% were seen once. This CDR3 is built from 15 residues. From germline, CDR1 is SGHRS and CDR2 YFSETQ. Trimming pared 1 base from V and 0 bases from J, leaving 8 bases between. The sequenced sample consisted of naive CD4+ T cells from blood. The origin of this receptor is a woman between 25 and 40 years old with type 1 diabetes. The V call is TRBV5-1, the J call TRBJ1-5; the D gene is possibly TRBD1 (6 bases). CDR3 protein: CASSLSGDSNQPQHF. The CDR3 region has the DNA TGCGCCAGCAGCTTGTCAGGGGATAGCAATCAGCCCCAGCATTTT.